This T cell receptor beta chain was identified in a study of identical twins. TCRdb redid the calling of the 5' RACE reads with MiXCR, one entry per CDR3 protein. The repertoire includes about 220,000 distinct CDR3 sequences, around 7.6% of them detected once, and roughly 5% sits in the top ten. Overall study findings and caveats: Fewer insertions were carried by abundant cord blood beta clonotypes, but none was seen in memory repertoires. The authors drew conclusions from cross-sectional statistical analysis rather than following the same donors. For zero-insertion analyses, partial confounding could come from invariant MAIT and iNKT cells.

Points on this clonotype: The antigen remains unidentified.

In every case, the donor was a healthy Caucasian. The V segment lost 3 bases and the J segment 3 bases; nucleotides outside the gene matches: 4. The germline CDR1 and CDR2 sequences are ENHRY and SYGVKD. This CDR3 is built from 16 residues. A further study also used this sample, focusing on yellow fever vaccine responses in identical twins.

This receptor was identified in a woman under 30 in good health. Material: CD8+ T cells sorted from blood. V is TRBV10-3 and J is TRBJ2-3, with 12 positions matching TRBD2. CDR3 residues: CAISEFGTSGTDTQYF. CDR3 DNA: TGTGCCATCAGTGAATTCGGGACTAGCGGGACAGATACGCAGTATTTT.